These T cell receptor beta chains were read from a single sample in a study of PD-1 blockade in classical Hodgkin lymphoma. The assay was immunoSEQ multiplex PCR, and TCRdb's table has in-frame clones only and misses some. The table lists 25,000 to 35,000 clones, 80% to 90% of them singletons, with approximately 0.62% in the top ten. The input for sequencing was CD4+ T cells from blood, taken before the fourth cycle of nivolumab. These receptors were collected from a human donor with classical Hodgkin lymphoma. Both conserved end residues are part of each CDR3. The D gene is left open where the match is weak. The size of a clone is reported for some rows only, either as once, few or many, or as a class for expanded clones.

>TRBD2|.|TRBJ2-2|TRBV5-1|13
CASSWTSTGELFF
TGCGCCAGCAGCTGGACTAGTACCGGGGAGCTGTTTTTT
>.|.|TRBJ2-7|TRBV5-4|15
CASSLKGLDSYEQYF
TGTGCCAGCAGCTTGAAGGGACTTGACTCCTACGAGCAGTACTTC
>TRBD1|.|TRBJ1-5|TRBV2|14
CASRDRVPNQPQHF
TGTGCCAGCAGGGACAGGGTTCCCAATCAGCCCCAGCATTTT
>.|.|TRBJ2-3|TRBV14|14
CASSFSGGSDTQYF
TGTGCCAGCAGCTTTTCTGGGGGGTCAGATACGCAGTATTTT
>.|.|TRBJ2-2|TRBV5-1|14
CASSLEGGTGELFF
TGCGCCAGCAGCTTGGAAGGGGGGACCGGGGAGCTGTTTTTT
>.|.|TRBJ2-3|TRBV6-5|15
CASSFQRTTTDTQYF
TGTGCCAGCAGTTTTCAGAGGACTACCACAGATACGCAGTATTTT
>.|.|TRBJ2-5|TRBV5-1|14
CASSLVSVGETQYF
TGCGCCAGCAGCTTGGTTTCGGTGGGAGAGACCCAGTACTTC
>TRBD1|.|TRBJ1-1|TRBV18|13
CASSPQGGTEAFF
TGTGCCAGCTCACCCCAGGGGGGCACTGAAGCTTTCTTT
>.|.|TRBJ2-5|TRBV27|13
CASSKRQQETQYF
TGTGCCAGCAGTAAGAGGCAGCAAGAGACCCAGTACTTC
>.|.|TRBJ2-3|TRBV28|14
CASSPPGLPDTQYF
TGTGCCAGCAGCCCCCCCGGTCTGCCAGATACGCAGTATTTT
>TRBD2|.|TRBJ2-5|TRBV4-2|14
CASSQEGGIGTQYF
TGTGCCAGCAGCCAAGAGGGGGGGATCGGGACCCAGTACTTC
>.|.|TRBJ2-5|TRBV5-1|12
CASSLNQETQYF
TGCGCCAGCAGCTTAAACCAAGAGACCCAGTACTTC
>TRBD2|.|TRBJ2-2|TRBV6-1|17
CASREASGGTNTGELFF
TGTGCCAGCAGGGAAGCTAGCGGGGGAACGAACACCGGGGAGCTGTTTTTT
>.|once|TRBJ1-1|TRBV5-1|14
CASSTPGGLTEAFF
TGCGCCAGCAGCACTCCCGGGGGTTTGACTGAAGCTTTCTTT
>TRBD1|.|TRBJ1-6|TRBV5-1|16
CASSLGRQGGNSPLHF
TGCGCCAGCAGCTTGGGGAGACAGGGAGGTAATTCACCCCTCCACTTT
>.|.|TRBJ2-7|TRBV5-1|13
CASSLERGREQYF
TGCGCCAGCAGCTTGGAACGGGGGCGCGAGCAGTACTTC
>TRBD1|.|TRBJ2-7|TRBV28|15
CASSSVGQSSYEQYF
TGTGCCAGCAGTTCTGTGGGACAGAGCTCCTACGAGCAGTACTTC
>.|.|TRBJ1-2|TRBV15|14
CATSRDLGGYGYTF
TGTGCCACCAGCAGAGACTTAGGGGGCTATGGCTACACCTTC
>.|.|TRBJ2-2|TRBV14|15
CASSQRRPLAGELFF
TGTGCCAGCAGCCAGCGGCGTCCGCTTGCCGGGGAGCTGTTTTTT
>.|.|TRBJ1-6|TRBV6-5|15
CASSYEGRTNSPLHF
TGTGCCAGCAGTTACGAAGGCAGGACAAATTCACCCCTCCACTTT
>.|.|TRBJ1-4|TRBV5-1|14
CASSFMDTNEKLFF
TGCGCCAGCAGCTTCATGGACACTAATGAAAAACTGTTTTTT
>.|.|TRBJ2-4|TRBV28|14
CASSRGGPKNIQYF
TGTGCCAGCAGTCGAGGGGGACCCAAAAACATTCAGTACTTC
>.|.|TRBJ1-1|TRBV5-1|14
CASSHRQPNTEAFF
TGCGCCAGCAGCCATCGACAGCCCAACACTGAAGCTTTCTTT
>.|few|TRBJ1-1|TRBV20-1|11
CSARFRGEAFF
TGCAGTGCTAGATTCCGGGGGGAAGCTTTCTTT
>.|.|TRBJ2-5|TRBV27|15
CASSLGLAVGETQYF
TGTGCCAGCAGTTTGGGTCTAGCCGTGGGAGAGACCCAGTACTTC
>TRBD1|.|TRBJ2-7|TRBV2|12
CASSELGTGQYF
TGTGCCAGCAGTGAATTGGGGACAGGGCAGTACTTC
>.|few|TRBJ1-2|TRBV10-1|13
CASSVSGSAGYTF
TGCGCCAGCAGTGTTTCGGGGTCCGCTGGCTACACCTTC
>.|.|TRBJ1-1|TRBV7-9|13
CASSLAPVGEAFF
TGTGCCAGCAGCTTAGCGCCGGTTGGTGAAGCTTTCTTT
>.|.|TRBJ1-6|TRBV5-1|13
CASSLERPGPLHF
TGCGCCAGCAGCTTGGAAAGGCCGGGACCCCTCCACTTT
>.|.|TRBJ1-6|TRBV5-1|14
CASSSWALNSPLHF
TGCGCCAGCAGCTCCTGGGCCCTGAATTCACCCCTCCACTTT
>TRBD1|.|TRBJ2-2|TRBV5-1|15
CASSLGQGDTGELFF
TGCGCCAGCAGCTTGGGGCAGGGGGACACCGGGGAGCTGTTTTTT
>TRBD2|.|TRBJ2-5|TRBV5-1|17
CASSSHPPAGGLETQYF
TGCGCCAGCAGCTCCCACCCGCCGGCGGGGGGGCTCGAGACCCAGTACTTC
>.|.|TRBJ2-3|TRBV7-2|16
CASSLVHFPSTDTQYF
TGTGCCAGCAGCTTAGTACACTTCCCCAGCACAGATACGCAGTATTTT
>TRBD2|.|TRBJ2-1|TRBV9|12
CASSSLAGEQFF
TGTGCCAGCAGCTCCCTAGCGGGGGAGCAGTTCTTC
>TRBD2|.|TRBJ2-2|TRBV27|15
CASRGTGTSPGELFF
TGTGCCAGCAGGGGGACCGGGACTAGCCCCGGGGAGCTGTTTTTT
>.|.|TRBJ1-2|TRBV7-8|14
CASSLVGGIYGYTF
TGTGCCAGCAGCTTAGTGGGGGGAATCTATGGCTACACCTTC